These 27 T cell receptor beta chains came from one sample sequenced in a study of T-cell memory formation after mild COVID-19. TCRdb reprocessed the 5' RACE reads with MiXCR, giving one entry per CDR3 protein. Among fewer than 350,000 distinct CDR3 sequences listed, about a sixth were seen once. Sequenced sample: PBMCs or a T cell subset sorted from them (not recorded which). These receptors were collected from a man between 18 and 35 years old who had mild COVID-19 (a few samples of this study predate the infection). Cell type and time point are not known.

The chain carries TRBV4-3 and TRBJ1-6; D may be TRBD1 (6 bases). V lost 7 bases and J lost 10, with 17 bases in between. CDR1 and CDR2 from the germline V gene are LGHNA and YSLEER. This CDR3 has 14 amino acids. CDR3 in DNA: TGCGCCAGCAAGGGAGACAGGTTTGAATCACCCCTCCACTTT. This gives the protein CASKGDRFESPLHF.

In its sample, this clonotype was seen a few times. The J gene is TRBJ1-2, the V gene TRBV9; 8 bases map to TRBD1. V lost 4 bases and J lost 3; bases outside the gene matches: 8. The length of the CDR3 is 15 residues. The germline gives CDR1 SGDLS, CDR2 YYNGEE. The CDR3 here is CASSSQGASYYGYTF. CDR3 in DNA: TGTGCCAGCAGCTCCCAGGGGGCAAGCTACTATGGCTACACCTTC.

This clonotype was picked up a small number of times. CDR3 region: CASSRSLLRVSPLHF. The CDR3 DNA sequence: TGTGCCAGCAGTCGAAGTCTATTGCGGGTTTCACCCCTCCACTTT. The rearrangement uses TRBV6-5 and TRBJ1-6, with D hard to call. This CDR3 spans 15 amino acids. V lost 5 bases, J lost 9 bases, and 17 bases lay in between. CDR1 and CDR2 (germline): MNHEY, SVGAGI.

The CDR3 DNA reads TGCAGTGTGTCCGGGGACACCGGGGAGCTGTTTTTT. This codes for CSVSGDTGELFF. The rearrangement links TRBV20-1 to TRBJ2-2; a possible D gene is TRBD2 (5 bases). Germline V lookup: CDR1 DFQATT, CDR2 SNEGSKA (reference sequence). This CDR3 region has 12 residues. V lost 7 bases and J 3 bases, leaving 9 bases between the germline ends.

This clonotype has only a few counts. The V gene is TRBV12-3 or TRBV12-4, the J gene TRBJ2-2; either TRBD1 or TRBD2 may fit D (5 bases each). The CDR3 loop spans 15 amino acids. V was clipped by 6 bases and J by 0 bases, with 11 bases between them. CDR3 DNA sequence: TGTGCCAGCAGGGGACCCAGCGCGAACACCGGGGAGCTGTTTTTT. This encodes CASRGPSANTGELFF.

The chain combines TRBV7-2 with TRBJ1-2; 9 nucleotides agree with TRBD1. The V and J ends lost 6 bases and 7 bases, in that order; junction bases with no gene match: 9. The V gene's germline CDR1 is SGHTA and CDR2 FQGNSA. This CDR3 spans 14 amino acids. Here the CDR3 reads CASRAGTGWAGYTF. In DNA, the CDR3 is TGTGCCAGCAGAGCCGGGACAGGGTGGGCTGGCTACACCTTC.

Ten or more counts support this clonotype. The rearrangement uses TRBV27 and TRBJ2-3, with D perhaps assigned TRBD1 or TRBD2 (6 bases each). Trimming removed 5 bases from V and 5 bases from J, with 17 bases in between. The CDR3 runs 15 residues. Germline V lookup: CDR1 MNHEY, CDR2 SMNVEV (reference sequence). DNA of the CDR3: TGTGCCAGCAGTCCGCGCCGGGGGCCTAGAGATACGCAGTATTTT. Translating gives CASSPRRGPRDTQYF.

This chain uses TRBV18 with TRBJ1-4; D remains ambiguous. Trimming left V 3 bases short and J 3 bases short, with 14 bases between. Germline V gene lookup returns CDR1 KGHSH and CDR2 LQKENI. CDR3 length equals 16 residues. In nucleotides, the CDR3 is TGTGCCAGCTCACCGACTCTCTCATCAGCTAATGAAAAACTGTTTTTT. The encoded protein is CASSPTLSSANEKLFF.

This clonotype occurred a few times. The rearrangement links TRBV7-8 to TRBJ2-6; D is uncertain. This CDR3 has 15 amino acids. CDR1 SGHVS and CDR2 FQNEAQ come from the germline V gene. Between the trimmed V and J ends, which lost 5 bases and 0 bases, there was a span of 8 bases. CDR3 amino acids: CASSTRSSGANVLTF. CDR3 nucleotides: TGTGCCAGCAGCACCCGGAGCTCTGGGGCCAACGTCCTGACTTTC.

The chain employs TRBV5-1 and TRBJ2-1, with 10 bases aligning to TRBD2. With 4 bases clipped from V and 8 bases from J, the junction kept 9 bases outside the gene matches. This CDR3 comprises 15 residues. CDR1 is SGHRS and CDR2 is YFSETQ in the germline V gene. CDR3 loop: CASSPTSGPVDEQFF. CDR3 DNA: TGCGCCAGCAGCCCGACTAGCGGGCCTGTGGATGAGCAGTTCTTC. The variable domain in full, completed from reference TRBV5-1 and TRBJ2-1, reads KAGVTQTPRYLIKTRGQQVTLSCSPISGHRSVSWYQQTPGQGLQFLFEYFSETQRNKGNFPGRFSGRQFSNSRSEMNVSTLELGDSALYLCASSPTSGPVDEQFFGPGTRLTVL.

This clonotype showed up just a few times. This chain's CDR3 is CSALGAGDTQYF. In nucleotides, the CDR3 is TGCAGTGCGCTCGGGGCCGGGGATACGCAGTATTTT. V usage is TRBV20-1 and J usage is TRBJ2-3; D may correspond to TRBD1 or TRBD2 (5 bases each). The CDR3 is 12 residues long. The germline gives CDR1 DFQATT, CDR2 SNEGSKA (reference sequence). V gave up 6 bases and J gave up 6 bases, with 13 bases separating them.

This clonotype was counted between two and nine times. This sequence joins TRBV12-3 or TRBV12-4 and TRBJ2-1, with 8 bases identical to TRBD1. The V and J ends lost 6 bases and 3 bases, in that order; junction bases with no gene match: 10. CDR3 length equals 16 residues. The CDR3, as DNA: TGTGCCAGCAGCCGACCGGACAGGGAAGTCTACAATGAGCAGTTCTTC. This encodes CASSRPDREVYNEQFF.

The chain recombines TRBV2 with TRBJ1-4; unclear D gene. V lost 4 bases and J lost 8, with 14 bases in between. CDR1 is SNHLY and CDR2 is FYNNEI in the germline V gene. This CDR3 spans 14 amino acids. The CDR3 loop is CASSGAPTREKLFF. CDR3 bases: TGTGCCAGCAGTGGGGCCCCGACGAGGGAAAAACTGTTTTTT.

This clonotype was recorded at least ten times. CDR3 in DNA: TGTGCCAGCGGGAGAGGGGCCTACGAGCAGTACTTC. The encoded protein is CASGRGAYEQYF. This chain joins TRBV6-2 or TRBV6-3 and TRBJ2-7; D is possibly TRBD1 or TRBD2 (5 bases each). V was shortened by 8 bases and J by 2 bases, with 10 bases between the two germline ends. Germline lookup yields CDR1 MNHEY and CDR2 SVGEGT. This CDR3 has 12 residues.

The CDR3 bases are TGTGCCAGCAGCTTAGCTTTAGGGAAAGAGACCCAGTACTTC. Its protein product is CASSLALGKETQYF. This chain links TRBV7-8 with TRBJ2-5; no clear D gene. The germline V gene has CDR1 SGHVS and CDR2 FQNEAQ. V was pared by 0 bases and J by 3 bases, with 8 bases between. The CDR3 extends over 14 amino acids.

The V call is TRBV7-2, the J call TRBJ1-4, with 11 bases matching TRBD1. Trimming cost V 1 base and J 0 bases; bases outside gene matches: 4. This CDR3 is built from 18 residues. From germline, CDR1 is SGHTA and CDR2 FQGNSA. The CDR3 loop reads CASSLVPGQGATNEKLFF. As DNA, the CDR3 is TGTGCCAGCAGCTTAGTACCGGGACAGGGGGCAACTAATGAAAAACTGTTTTTT. The complete variable domain, with remaining parts taken from reference TRBV7-2 and TRBJ1-4, reads GAGVSQSPSNKVTEKGKDVELRCDPISGHTALYWYRQSLGQGLEFLIYFQGNSAPDKSGLPSDRFSAERTGGSVSTLTIQRTQQEDSAVYLCASSLVPGQGATNEKLFFGSGTQLSVL.

This clonotype was found a few times. The chain couples TRBV4-3 to TRBJ1-1; unclear D gene. Per germline, CDR1 LGHNA and CDR2 YSLEER. The CDR3 loop spans 16 amino acids. V was trimmed by 0 bases and J by 0 bases, leaving 11 bases between them. The CDR3 nucleotides read TGCGCCAGCAGCCAAGATGACGGGAGCATGAACACTGAAGCTTTCTTT. Its translation: CASSQDDGSMNTEAFF.

The chain links TRBV5-1 to TRBJ2-5; TRBD2 matches 11 bases. With V trimmed by 2 bases and J by 1 base, 1 base remained unmatched. From germline, CDR1 is SGHRS and CDR2 YFSETQ. The CDR3 consists of 15 residues. The CDR3 region has the DNA TGCGCCAGCAGCTTCACTAGCGGGGGCCAAGAGACCCAGTACTTC. It yields the protein CASSFTSGGQETQYF.

The chain combines TRBV9 with TRBJ1-2, with 9 bases lining up with TRBD1. Germline-derived CDR1 and CDR2 are SGDLS and YYNGEE. The CDR3 is 16 residues long. Trimming took 1 base from V and 5 from J; bases not matched to a gene: 9. CDR3 DNA sequence: TGTGCCAGCAGCGTATCCCCGTCTGGGACAGGGTATGGCTACACCTTC. It specifies CASSVSPSGTGYGYTF.

V usage is TRBV4-1 and J usage is TRBJ1-2; TRBD1 aligns across 9 bases. CDR3 length equals 16 residues. The germline CDR1 and CDR2 sequences are MGHRA and YSYEKL. The trim removed 0 bases at V and 4 bases at J, leaving 6 bases unmatched. The CDR3 sequence is CASSQEEGTGTYGYTF. CDR3 in DNA: TGCGCCAGCAGCCAAGAAGAAGGGACAGGGACCTATGGCTACACCTTC.

This clonotype was counted only a few times. V gene TRBV7-9 combines with J gene TRBJ2-1, with 11 bases fitting TRBD2. V dropped 4 bases and J dropped 5; count of bases not matched to a gene: 7. This CDR3 comprises 16 residues. CDR1 and CDR2 from the germline V gene are SEHNR and FQNEAQ (reference sequence). CDR3 residues: CASSSGLAGRDNEQFF. The DNA for the CDR3 is TGTGCCAGCAGCTCCGGACTAGCGGGCCGGGACAATGAGCAGTTCTTC.

This clonotype showed up just a few times. The chain joins TRBV7-2 to TRBJ2-1; the match to TRBD2 covers 10 bases. The CDR3 runs to 17 residues. V lost 5 bases to trimming and J lost 9 bases; unmatched junction nucleotides: 16. In germline, CDR1 is SGHTA, CDR2 FQGNSA. This CDR3 is CASSPPGGAGGQGEQFF. CDR3 coding DNA: TGTGCCAGCAGCCCCCCGGGGGGAGCGGGGGGGCAGGGTGAGCAGTTCTTC.

The chain couples TRBV12-3 or TRBV12-4 to TRBJ2-5, with D maybe TRBD2 (6 bases). CDR3 length equals 14 residues. V was trimmed by 5 bases and J by 2 bases, leaving 12 bases between them. The CDR3 DNA sequence: TGTGCCAGCAGTCCCCAGGGACTGCAAGAGACCCAGTACTTC. Amino acids: CASSPQGLQETQYF.

This rearrangement joins TRBV7-2 to TRBJ2-2, with D unclear. Germline-derived CDR1 and CDR2 are SGHTA and FQGNSA. This CDR3 region has 14 residues. Deletions cut 4 bases from V and 5 bases from J, with 11 bases between. CDR3 bases: TGTGCCAGCAGCTCCGCGACGGAAACCGGGGAGCTGTTTTTT. The encoded protein is CASSSATETGELFF.

Many counts were recorded for this clonotype. CDR3 sequence reads: CASSYSSGGSYEQYF. DNA for the CDR3: TGTGCCAGCAGTTACTCTTCCGGCGGCTCCTACGAGCAGTACTTC. This chain uses TRBV6-5 with TRBJ2-7; no clear D gene. V dropped 0 bases and J dropped 0 bases, with 9 bases sitting between them. The CDR3 is 15 amino acids. Germline CDR1 MNHEY, CDR2 SVGAGI.

The J gene is TRBJ2-3, the V gene TRBV15, with D unclear. Trimming took off 1 base at V and 4 bases at J, with 12 bases between the two ends. CDR3 length: 15 amino acids. Germline values: CDR1 LNHNV, CDR2 YYDKDF (reference sequence). CDR3: CATSRGSDEADTQYF. In nucleotides, the CDR3 is TGTGCCACCAGCAGAGGGTCCGATGAGGCAGATACGCAGTATTTT.

The genes are TRBV23-1 and TRBJ2-7, with TRBD2 as a possible D gene (6 bases). TRBV23-1 is labeled an ORF, and its function is uncertain. V dropped 2 bases and J dropped 2 bases, with 10 bases sitting between them. This CDR3 contains 14 residues. The CDR3: CASSQRGWAYEQYV. CDR3 DNA: TGCGCCAGCAGTCAACGGGGGTGGGCCTACGAGCAGTACGTC.